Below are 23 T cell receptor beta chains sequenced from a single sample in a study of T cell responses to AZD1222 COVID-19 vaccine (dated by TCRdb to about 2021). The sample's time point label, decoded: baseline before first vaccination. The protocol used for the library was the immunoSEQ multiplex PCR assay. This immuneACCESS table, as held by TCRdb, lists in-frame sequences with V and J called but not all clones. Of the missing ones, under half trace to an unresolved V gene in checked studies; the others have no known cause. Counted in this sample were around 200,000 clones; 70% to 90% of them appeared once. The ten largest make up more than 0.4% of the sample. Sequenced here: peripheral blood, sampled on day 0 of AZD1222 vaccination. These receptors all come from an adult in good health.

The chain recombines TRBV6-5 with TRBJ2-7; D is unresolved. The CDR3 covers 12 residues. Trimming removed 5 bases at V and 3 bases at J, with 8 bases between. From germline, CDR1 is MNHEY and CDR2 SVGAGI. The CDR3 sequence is CASSLDNYEQYF. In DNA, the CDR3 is TGTGCCAGCAGTCTAGATAACTACGAGCAGTACTTC.

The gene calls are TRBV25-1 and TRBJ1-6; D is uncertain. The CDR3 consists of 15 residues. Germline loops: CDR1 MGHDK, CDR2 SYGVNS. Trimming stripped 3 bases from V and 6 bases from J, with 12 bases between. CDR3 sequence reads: CASSESPAGNSPLHF. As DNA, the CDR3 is TGTGCCAGCAGTGAGTCCCCGGCGGGTAATTCACCCCTCCACTTT. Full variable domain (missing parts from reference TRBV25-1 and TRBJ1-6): EADIYQTPRYLVIGTGKKITLECSQTMGHDKMYWYQQDPGMELHLIHYSYGVNSTEKGDLSSESTVSRIRTEHFPLTLESARPSHTSQYLCASSESPAGNSPLHFGNGTRLTVT.

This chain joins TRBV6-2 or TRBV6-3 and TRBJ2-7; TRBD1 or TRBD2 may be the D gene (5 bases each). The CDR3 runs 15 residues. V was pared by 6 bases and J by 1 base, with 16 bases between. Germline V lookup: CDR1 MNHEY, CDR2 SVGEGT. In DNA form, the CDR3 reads TGTGCCAGCAGCCCAAATGGGTGGGGGTCCTACGAGCAGTACTTC. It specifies CASSPNGWGSYEQYF.

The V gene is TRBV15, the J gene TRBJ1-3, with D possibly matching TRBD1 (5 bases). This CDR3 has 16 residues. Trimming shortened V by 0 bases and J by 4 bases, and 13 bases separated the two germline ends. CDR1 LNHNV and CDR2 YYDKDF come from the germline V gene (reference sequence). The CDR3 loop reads CATSRDWLGTGNTIYF. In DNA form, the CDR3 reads TGTGCCACCAGCAGAGATTGGTTAGGGACGGGAAACACCATATATTTT.

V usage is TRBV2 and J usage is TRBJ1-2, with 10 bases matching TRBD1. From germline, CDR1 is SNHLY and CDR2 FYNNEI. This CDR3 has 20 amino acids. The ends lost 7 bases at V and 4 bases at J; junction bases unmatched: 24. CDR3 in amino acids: CASTLRAAGTGDVPSYGYTF. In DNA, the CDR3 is TGTGCCAGCACCCTTAGGGCCGCCGGGACAGGGGATGTTCCCAGCTATGGCTACACCTTC.

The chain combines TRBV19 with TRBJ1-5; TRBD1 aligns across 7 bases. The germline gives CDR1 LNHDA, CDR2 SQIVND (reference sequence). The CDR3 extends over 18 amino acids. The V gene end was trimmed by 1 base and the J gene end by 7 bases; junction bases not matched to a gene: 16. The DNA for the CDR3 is TGTGCCAGTAGTATAGGGGTGGTCACAGGGGCTAGGCGACAGCCCCAGCATTTT. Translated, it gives CASSIGVVTGARRQPQHF.

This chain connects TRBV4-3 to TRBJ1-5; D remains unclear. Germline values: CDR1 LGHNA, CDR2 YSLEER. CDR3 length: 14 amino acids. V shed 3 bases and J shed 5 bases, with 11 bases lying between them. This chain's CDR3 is CASSHDLGDQPQHF. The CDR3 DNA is TGCGCCAGCAGCCACGACCTAGGAGATCAGCCCCAGCATTTT.

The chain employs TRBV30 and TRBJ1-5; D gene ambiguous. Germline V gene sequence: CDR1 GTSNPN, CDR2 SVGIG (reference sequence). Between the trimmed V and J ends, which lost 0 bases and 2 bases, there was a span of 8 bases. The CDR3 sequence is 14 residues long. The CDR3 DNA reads TGTGCCTGGAGTGTAGCCGGGGGCAATCAGCCCCAGCATTTT. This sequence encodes CAWSVAGGNQPQHF.

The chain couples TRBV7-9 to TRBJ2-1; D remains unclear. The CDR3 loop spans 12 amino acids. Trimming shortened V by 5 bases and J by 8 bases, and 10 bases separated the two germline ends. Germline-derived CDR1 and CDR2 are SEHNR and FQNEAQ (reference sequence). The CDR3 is CASSPVADEQFF. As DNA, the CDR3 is TGTGCCAGCAGCCCCGTGGCAGATGAGCAGTTCTTC.

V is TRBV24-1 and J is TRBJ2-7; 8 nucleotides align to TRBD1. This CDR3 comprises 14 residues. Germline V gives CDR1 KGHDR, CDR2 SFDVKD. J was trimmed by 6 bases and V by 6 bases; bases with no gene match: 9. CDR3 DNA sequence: TGTGCCACCAGTCAGGGGGCCTCATCGCTCGAGCAGTACTTC. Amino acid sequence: CATSQGASSLEQYF.

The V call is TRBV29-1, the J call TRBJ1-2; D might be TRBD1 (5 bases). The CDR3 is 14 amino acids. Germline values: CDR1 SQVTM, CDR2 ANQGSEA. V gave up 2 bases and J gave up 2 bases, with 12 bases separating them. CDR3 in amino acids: CSVEKDAGNYGYTF. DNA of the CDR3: TGCAGCGTTGAAAAAGATGCAGGGAACTATGGCTACACCTTC.

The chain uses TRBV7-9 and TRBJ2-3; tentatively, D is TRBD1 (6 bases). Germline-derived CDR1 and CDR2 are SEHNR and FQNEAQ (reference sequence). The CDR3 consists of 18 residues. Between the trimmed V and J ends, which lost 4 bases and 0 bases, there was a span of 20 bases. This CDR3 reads CASSSLRTESSSTDTQYF. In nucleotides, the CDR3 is TGTGCCAGCAGCTCCCTCCGGACAGAGAGCTCTAGCACAGATACGCAGTATTTT.

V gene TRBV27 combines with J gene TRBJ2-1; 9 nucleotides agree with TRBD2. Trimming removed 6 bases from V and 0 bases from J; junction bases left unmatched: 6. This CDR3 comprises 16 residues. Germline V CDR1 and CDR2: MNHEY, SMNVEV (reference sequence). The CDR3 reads CASRNRLADSYNEQFF. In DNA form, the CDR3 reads TGTGCCAGCAGGAACCGACTAGCGGACTCCTACAATGAGCAGTTCTTC.

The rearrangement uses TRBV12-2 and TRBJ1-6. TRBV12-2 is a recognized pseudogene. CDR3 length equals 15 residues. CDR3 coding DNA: TGTGCAAGTCGCTTACTTGATATAGCTGATTCACCCCTCCACTTT. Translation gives CASRLLDIADSPLHF.

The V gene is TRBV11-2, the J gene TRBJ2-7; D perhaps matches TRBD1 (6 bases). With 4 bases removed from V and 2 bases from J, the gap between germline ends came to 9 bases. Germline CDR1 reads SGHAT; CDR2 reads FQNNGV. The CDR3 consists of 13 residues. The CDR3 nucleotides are TGTGCCAGCAGCTCACAGGGTCCCTACGAGCAGTACTTC. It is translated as CASSSQGPYEQYF.

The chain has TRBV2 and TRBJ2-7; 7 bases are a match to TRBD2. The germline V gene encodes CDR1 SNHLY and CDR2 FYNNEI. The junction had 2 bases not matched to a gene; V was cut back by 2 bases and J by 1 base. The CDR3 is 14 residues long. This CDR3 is CASSETSASYEQYF. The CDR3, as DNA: TGTGCCAGCAGTGAAACTAGCGCATCCTACGAGCAGTACTTC.

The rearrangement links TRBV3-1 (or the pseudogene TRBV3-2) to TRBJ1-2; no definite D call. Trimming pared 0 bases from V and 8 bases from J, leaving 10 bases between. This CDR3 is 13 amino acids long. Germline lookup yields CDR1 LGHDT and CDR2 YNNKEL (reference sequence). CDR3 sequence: CASSQEPALGYTF. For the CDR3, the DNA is TGTGCCAGCAGCCAAGAACCAGCGTTGGGCTACACCTTC.

The CDR3 loop reads CASSIDPAGYTF. The CDR3 nucleotides read TGTGCCAGTAGTATAGACCCGGCGGGCTACACCTTC. V gene TRBV19 combines with J gene TRBJ1-2; no reliable D call. Trimming left V 0 bases short and J 8 bases short, with 7 bases between. Per germline, CDR1 LNHDA and CDR2 SQIVND (reference sequence). CDR3 size: 12 residues. The variable domain in full, completed from reference TRBV19 and TRBJ1-2, reads DGGITQSPKYLFRKEGQNVTLSCEQNLNHDAMYWYRQDPGQGLRLIYYSQIVNDFQKGDIAEGYSVSREKKESFPLTVTSAQKNPTAFYLCASSIDPAGYTFGSGTRLTVV.

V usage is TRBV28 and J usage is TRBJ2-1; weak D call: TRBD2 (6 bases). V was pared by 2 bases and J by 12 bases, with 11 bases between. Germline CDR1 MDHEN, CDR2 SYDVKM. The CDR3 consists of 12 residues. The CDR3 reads CASSLAGRGQFF. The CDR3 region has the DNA TGTGCCAGCAGTTTAGCAGGGCGGGGGCAGTTCTTC.

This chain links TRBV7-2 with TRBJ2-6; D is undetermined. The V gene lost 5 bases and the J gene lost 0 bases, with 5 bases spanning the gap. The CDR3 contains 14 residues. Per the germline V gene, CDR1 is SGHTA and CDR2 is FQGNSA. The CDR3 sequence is CASSLASGANVLTF. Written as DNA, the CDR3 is TGTGCCAGCAGCCTTGCCTCTGGGGCCAACGTCCTGACTTTC.

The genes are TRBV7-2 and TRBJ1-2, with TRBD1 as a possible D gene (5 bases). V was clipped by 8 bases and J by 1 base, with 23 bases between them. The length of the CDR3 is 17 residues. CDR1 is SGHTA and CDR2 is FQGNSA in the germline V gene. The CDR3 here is CASGIVSTGGLNYGYTF. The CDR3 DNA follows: TGTGCCAGCGGAATCGTCTCCACAGGAGGGCTTAACTATGGCTACACCTTC.

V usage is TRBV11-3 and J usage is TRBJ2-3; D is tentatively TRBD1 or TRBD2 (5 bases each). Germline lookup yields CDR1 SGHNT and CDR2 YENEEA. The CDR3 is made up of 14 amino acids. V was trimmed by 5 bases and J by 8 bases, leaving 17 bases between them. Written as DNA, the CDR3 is TGTGCCAGCAGCCCAGGGAACCAAGGAGGTACGCAGTATTTT. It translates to CASSPGNQGGTQYF.

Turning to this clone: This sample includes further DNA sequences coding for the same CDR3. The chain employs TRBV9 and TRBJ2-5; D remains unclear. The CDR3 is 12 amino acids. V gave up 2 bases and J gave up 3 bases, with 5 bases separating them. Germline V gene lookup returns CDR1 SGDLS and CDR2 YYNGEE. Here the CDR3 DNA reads TGTGCCAGCAGCGTCGGCGAAGAGACCCAGTACTTC. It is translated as CASSVGEETQYF.